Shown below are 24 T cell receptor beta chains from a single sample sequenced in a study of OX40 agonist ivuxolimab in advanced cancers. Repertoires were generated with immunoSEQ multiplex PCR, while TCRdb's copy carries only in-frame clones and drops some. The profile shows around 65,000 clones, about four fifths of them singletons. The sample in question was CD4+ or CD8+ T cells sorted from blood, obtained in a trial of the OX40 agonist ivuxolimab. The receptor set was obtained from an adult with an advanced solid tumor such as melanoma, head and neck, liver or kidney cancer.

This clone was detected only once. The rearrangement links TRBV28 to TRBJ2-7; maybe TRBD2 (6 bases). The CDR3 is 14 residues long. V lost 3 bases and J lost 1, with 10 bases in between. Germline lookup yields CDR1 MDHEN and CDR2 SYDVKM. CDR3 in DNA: TGTGCCAGCAGTTTCTTGAGCGGGTCCTACGAGCAGTACTTC. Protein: CASSFLSGSYEQYF. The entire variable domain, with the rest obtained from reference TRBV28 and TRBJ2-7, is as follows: DVKVTQSSRYLVKRTGEKVFLECVQDMDHENMFWYRQDPGLGLRLIYFSYDVKMKEKGDIPEGYSVSREKKERFSLILESASTNQTSMYLCASSFLSGSYEQYFGPGTRLTVT.

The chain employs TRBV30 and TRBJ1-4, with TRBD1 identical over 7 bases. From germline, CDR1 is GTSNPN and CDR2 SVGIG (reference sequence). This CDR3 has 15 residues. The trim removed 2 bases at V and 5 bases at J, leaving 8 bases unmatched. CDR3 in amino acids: CAWSLGRGGNEKLFF. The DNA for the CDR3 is TGTGCCTGGAGTTTAGGCAGGGGGGGGAATGAAAAACTGTTTTTT.

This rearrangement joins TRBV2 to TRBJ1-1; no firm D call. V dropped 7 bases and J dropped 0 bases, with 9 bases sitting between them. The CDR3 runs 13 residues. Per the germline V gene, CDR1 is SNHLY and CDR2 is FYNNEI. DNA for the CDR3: TGTGCCAGCATCAGAGACCTGAACACTGAAGCTTTCTTT. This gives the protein CASIRDLNTEAFF.

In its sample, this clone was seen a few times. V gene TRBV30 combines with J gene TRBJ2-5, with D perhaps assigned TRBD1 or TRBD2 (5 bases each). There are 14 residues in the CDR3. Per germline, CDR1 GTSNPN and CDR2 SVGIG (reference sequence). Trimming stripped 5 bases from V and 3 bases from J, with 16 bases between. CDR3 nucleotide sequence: TGTGCCTGGGCCCGGGACGGCAGAGAAGAGACCCAGTACTTC. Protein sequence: CAWARDGREETQYF. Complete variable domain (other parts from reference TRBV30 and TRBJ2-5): SQTIHQWPATLVQPVGSPLSLECTVEGTSNPNLYWYRQAAGRGLQLLFYSVGIGQISSEVPQNLSASRPQDRQFILSSKKLLLSDSGFYLCAWARDGREETQYFGPGTRLLVL.

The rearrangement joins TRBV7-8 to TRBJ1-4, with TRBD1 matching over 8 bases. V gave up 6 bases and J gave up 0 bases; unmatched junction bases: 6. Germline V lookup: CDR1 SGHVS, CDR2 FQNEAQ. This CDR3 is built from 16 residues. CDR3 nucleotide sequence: TGTGCCAGCAGACGGACAGGGAGAACAACTAATGAAAAACTGTTTTTT. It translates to CASRRTGRTTNEKLFF.

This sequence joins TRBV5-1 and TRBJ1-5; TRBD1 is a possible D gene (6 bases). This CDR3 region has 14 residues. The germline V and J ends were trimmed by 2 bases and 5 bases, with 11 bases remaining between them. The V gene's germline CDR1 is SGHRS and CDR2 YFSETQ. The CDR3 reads CASSFGGADQPQHF. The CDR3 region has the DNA TGCGCCAGCAGCTTTGGGGGCGCAGATCAGCCCCAGCATTTT.

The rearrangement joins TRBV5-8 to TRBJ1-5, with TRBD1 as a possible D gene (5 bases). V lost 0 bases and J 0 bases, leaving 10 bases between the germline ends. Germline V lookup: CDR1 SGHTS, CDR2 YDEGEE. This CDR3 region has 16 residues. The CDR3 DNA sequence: TGTGCCAGCAGCTTGGGTGGGACCCTTAGCAATCAGCCCCAGCATTTT. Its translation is CASSLGGTLSNQPQHF.

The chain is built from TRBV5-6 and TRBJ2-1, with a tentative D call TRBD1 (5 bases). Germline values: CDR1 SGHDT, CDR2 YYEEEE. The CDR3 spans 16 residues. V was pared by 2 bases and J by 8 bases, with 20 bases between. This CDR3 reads CASSLAGVGVRYEQFF. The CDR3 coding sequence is TGTGCCAGCAGCTTAGCAGGAGTAGGGGTTAGATATGAGCAGTTCTTC.

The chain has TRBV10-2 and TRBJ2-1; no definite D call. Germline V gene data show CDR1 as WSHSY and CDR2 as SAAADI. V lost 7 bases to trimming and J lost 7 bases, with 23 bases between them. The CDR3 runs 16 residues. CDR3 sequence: CASKADSQTVGNEQFF. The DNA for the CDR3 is TGCGCCAGCAAGGCCGATTCCCAGACGGTAGGGAATGAGCAGTTCTTC.

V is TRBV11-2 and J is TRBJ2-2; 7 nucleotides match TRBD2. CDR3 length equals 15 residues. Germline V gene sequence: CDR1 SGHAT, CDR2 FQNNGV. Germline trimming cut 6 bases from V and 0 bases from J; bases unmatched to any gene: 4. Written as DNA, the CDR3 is TGTGCCAGCAGGAGAGCGGGACCGAACACCGGGGAGCTGTTTTTT. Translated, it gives CASRRAGPNTGELFF. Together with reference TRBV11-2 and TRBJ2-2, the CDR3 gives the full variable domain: EAGVAQSPRYKIIEKRQSVAFWCNPISGHATLYWYQQILGQGPKLLIQFQNNGVVDDSQLPKDRFSAERLKGVDSTLKIQPAKLEDSAVYLCASRRAGPNTGELFFGEGSRLTVL.

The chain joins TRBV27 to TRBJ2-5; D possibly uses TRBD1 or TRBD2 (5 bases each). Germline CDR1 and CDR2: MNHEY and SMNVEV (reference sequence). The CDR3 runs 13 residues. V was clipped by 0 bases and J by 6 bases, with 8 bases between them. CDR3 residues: CASSLSWGKTQYF. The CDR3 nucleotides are TGTGCCAGCAGTTTATCGTGGGGGAAGACCCAGTACTTC.

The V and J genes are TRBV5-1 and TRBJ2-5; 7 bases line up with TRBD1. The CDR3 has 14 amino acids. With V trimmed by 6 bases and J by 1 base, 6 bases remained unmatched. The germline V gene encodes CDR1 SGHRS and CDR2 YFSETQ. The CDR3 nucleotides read TGCGCCAGCAACAGGGGAAACCCCCAAGAGACCCAGTACTTC. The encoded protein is CASNRGNPQETQYF.

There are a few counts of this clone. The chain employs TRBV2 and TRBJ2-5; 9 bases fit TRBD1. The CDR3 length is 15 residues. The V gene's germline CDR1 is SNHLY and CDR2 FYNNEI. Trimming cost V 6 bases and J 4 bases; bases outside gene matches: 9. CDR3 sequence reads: CASRPNRDRAETQYF. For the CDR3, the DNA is TGTGCCAGCAGGCCCAACCGGGACAGGGCAGAGACCCAGTACTTC.

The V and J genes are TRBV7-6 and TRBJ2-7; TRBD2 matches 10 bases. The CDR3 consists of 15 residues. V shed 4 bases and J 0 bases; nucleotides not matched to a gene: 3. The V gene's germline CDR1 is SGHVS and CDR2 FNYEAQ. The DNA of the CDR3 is TGTGCCAGCAGCTCAGCGGGAGGGAGCTCCTACGAGCAGTACTTC. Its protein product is CASSSAGGSSYEQYF.

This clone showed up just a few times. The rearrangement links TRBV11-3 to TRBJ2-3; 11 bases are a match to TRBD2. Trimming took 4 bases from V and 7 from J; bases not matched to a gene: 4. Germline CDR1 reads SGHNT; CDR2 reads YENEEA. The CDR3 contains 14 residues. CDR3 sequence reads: CASSYSGGAYTQYF. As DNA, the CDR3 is TGTGCCAGCAGCTATAGCGGGGGGGCGTATACGCAGTATTTT.

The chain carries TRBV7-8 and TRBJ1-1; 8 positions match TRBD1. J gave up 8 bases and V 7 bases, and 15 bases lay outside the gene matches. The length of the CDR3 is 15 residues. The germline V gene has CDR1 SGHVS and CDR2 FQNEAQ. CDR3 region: CASTTSGTGSLEAFF. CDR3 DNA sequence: TGTGCCAGCACCACGTCCGGGACAGGCAGCCTAGAAGCTTTCTTT.

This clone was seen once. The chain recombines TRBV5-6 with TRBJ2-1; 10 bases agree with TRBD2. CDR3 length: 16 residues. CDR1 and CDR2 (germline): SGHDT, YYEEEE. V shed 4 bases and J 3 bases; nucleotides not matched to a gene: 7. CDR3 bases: TGTGCCAGCAGCCGACCGGGACTAGCGAACTACAATGAGCAGTTCTTC. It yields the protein CASSRPGLANYNEQFF.

In DNA, the CDR3 is TGTGCCAGCACCACAGGGCCCTCGGGAAAACTGTTTTTT. Its translation is CASTTGPSGKLFF. The chain employs TRBV28 and TRBJ1-4; a possible D gene is TRBD1 (6 bases). This CDR3 is 13 amino acids long. Germline CDR1 is MDHEN and CDR2 is SYDVKM. Deletions cut 7 bases from V and 10 bases from J, with 16 bases between.

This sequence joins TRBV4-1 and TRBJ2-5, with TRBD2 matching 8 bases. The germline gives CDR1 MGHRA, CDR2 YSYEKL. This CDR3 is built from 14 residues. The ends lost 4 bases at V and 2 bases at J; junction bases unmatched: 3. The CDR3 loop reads CASSPGLAQETQYF. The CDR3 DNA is TGCGCCAGCAGCCCCGGACTAGCTCAAGAGACCCAGTACTTC.

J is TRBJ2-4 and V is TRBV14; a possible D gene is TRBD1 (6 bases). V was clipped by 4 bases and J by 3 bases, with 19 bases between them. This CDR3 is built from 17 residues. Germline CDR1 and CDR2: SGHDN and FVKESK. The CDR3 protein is CASSPLLGARGKNIQYF. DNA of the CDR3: TGTGCCAGCAGCCCCCTGCTGGGGGCCAGGGGCAAAAACATTCAGTACTTC.

The CDR3 DNA is TGTGCCAGTAGGCTGAGGACAGGAGCCTACGAGCAGTACTTC. The encoded protein is CASRLRTGAYEQYF. The rearrangement links TRBV19 to TRBJ2-7, with 7 positions matching TRBD1. This CDR3 has 14 amino acids. Per germline, CDR1 LNHDA and CDR2 SQIVND (reference sequence). Trimming removed 6 bases from V and 2 bases from J; junction bases left unmatched: 7.

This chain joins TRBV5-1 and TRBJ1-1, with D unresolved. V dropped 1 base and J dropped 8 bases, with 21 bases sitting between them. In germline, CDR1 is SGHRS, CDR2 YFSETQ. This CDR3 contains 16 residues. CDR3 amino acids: CASSLSAVNPGGEAFF. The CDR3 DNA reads TGCGCCAGCAGCTTGTCGGCGGTAAATCCGGGAGGGGAAGCTTTCTTT. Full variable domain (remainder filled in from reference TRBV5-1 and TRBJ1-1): KAGVTQTPRYLIKTRGQQVTLSCSPISGHRSVSWYQQTPGQGLQFLFEYFSETQRNKGNFPGRFSGRQFSNSRSEMNVSTLELGDSALYLCASSLSAVNPGGEAFFGQGTRLTVV.

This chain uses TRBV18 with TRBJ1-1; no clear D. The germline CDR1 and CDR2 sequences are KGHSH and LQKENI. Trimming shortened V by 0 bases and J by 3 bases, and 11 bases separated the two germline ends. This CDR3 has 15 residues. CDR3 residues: CASSPPLGMDTEAFF. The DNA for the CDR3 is TGTGCCAGCTCACCACCGCTGGGTATGGACACTGAAGCTTTCTTT.

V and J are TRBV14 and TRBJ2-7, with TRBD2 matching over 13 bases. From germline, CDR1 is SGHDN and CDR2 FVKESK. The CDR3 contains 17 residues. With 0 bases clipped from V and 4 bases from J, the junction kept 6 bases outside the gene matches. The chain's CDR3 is CASSQEGGLAGLYEQYF. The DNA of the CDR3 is TGTGCCAGCAGCCAAGAGGGGGGACTAGCGGGGCTTTACGAGCAGTACTTC.